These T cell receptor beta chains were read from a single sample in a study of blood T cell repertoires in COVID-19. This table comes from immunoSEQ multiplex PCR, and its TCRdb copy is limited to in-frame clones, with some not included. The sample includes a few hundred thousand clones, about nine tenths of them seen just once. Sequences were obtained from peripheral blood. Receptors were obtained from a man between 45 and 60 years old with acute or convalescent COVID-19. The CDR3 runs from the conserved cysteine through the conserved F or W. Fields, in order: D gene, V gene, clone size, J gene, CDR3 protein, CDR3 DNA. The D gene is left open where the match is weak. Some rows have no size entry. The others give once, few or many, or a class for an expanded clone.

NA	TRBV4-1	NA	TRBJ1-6	CASSHRIDSSYNSPLHF	TGCGCCAGCAGCCACCGAATCGACAGCTCCTATAATTCACCCCTCCACTTT
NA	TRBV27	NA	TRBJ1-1	CASSATGYTEAFF	TGTGCCAGCAGTGCGACAGGCTACACTGAAGCTTTCTTT
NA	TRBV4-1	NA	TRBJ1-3	CASSQERASGNTIYF	TGCGCCAGCAGCCAAGAGAGAGCCTCTGGAAACACCATATATTTT
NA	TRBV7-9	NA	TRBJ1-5	CASSLGEGTNSNQPQHF	TGTGCCAGCAGCTTAGGGGAAGGGACAAATAGCAATCAGCCCCAGCATTTT
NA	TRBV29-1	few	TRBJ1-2	CSAPGGNYGYTF	TGCAGCGCTCCAGGTGGAAACTATGGCTACACCTTC
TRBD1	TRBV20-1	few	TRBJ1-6	CSASPGTGGLSPLHF	TGCAGTGCCAGTCCCGGGACAGGGGGTTTGTCACCCCTCCACTTT
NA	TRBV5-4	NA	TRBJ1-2	CASSLGGTRNYGYTF	TGTGCCAGCAGCTTGGGAGGGACAAGAAACTATGGCTACACCTTC
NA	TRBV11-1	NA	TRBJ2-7	CASSSLSYEQYF	TGTGCCAGCAGCTCACTATCCTACGAGCAGTACTTC
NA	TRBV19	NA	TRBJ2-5	CASAIGAGKETQYF	TGTGCCAGTGCCATCGGGGCGGGAAAAGAGACCCAGTACTTC
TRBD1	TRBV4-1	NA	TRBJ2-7	CASSPTFWQGAYEQYF	TGCGCCAGCAGCCCAACATTTTGGCAGGGGGCCTACGAGCAGTACTTC
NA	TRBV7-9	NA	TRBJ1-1	CASSFGGGPEAFF	TGTGCCAGCAGCTTTGGGGGCGGCCCTGAAGCTTTCTTT
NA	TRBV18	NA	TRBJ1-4	CASSQFPGGSSEKLFF	TGTGCCAGCTCTCAATTCCCGGGGGGTTCTTCTGAAAAACTGTTTTTT
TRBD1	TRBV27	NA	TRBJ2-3	CASSWGTGFGDTQYF	TGTGCCAGCAGTTGGGGGACAGGGTTCGGAGATACGCAGTATTTT
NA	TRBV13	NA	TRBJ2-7	CASSLYYEQYF	TGTGCCAGCAGCCTCTACTACGAGCAGTACTTC
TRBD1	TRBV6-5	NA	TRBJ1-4	CASSPGQNNEKLFF	TGTGCCAGCAGCCCGGGACAGAATAATGAAAAACTGTTTTTT
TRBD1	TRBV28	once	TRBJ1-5	CASSPSGQGINQPQHF	TGTGCCAGCAGTCCATCGGGACAGGGCATCAATCAGCCCCAGCATTTT
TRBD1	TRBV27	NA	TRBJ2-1	CASSPGQGLREQFF	TGTGCCAGCAGTCCTGGACAGGGTCTGCGGGAGCAGTTCTTC
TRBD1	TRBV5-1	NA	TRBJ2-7	CASSWTPGQGAEQYF	TGCGCCAGCAGCTGGACGCCGGGACAGGGTGCCGAGCAGTACTTC
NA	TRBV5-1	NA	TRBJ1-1	CASSPFSGVSGTEAFF	TGCGCCAGCAGCCCCTTTTCGGGGGTAAGTGGCACTGAAGCTTTCTTT
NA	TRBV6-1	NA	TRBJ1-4	CASSEVGGSNEKLFF	TGTGCCAGCAGTGAAGTGGGAGGCTCTAATGAAAAACTGTTTTTT
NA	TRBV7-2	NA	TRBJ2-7	CASSPWTGLTYEQYF	TGTGCCAGCAGTCCTTGGACTGGCCTTACCTACGAGCAGTACTTC
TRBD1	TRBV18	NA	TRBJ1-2	CASRLDREGGYTF	TGTGCCAGCAGACTCGACAGGGAAGGCGGCTACACCTTC
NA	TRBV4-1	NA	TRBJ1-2	CASSPEIPYGYTF	TGCGCCAGCAGCCCTGAGATCCCCTATGGCTACACCTTC
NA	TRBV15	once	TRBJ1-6	CATSRDKGVYNSPLHF	TGTGCCACCAGCAGAGATAAGGGGGTCTATAATTCACCCCTCCACTTT
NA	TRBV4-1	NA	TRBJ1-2	CASSQAGNRYGYTF	TGCGCCAGCAGCCAGGCAGGGAATAGGTATGGCTACACCTTC
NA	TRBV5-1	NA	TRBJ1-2	CASSNDTWGGYGYTF	TGCGCCAGCAGCAACGACACCTGGGGGGGGTATGGCTACACCTTC
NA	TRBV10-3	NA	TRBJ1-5	CAISESQLNQPQHF	TGTGCCATCAGTGAGTCCCAACTCAATCAGCCCCAGCATTTT
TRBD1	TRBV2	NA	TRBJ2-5	CASSGDSQDQETQYF	TGTGCCAGCAGTGGGGACAGTCAGGATCAAGAGACCCAGTACTTC
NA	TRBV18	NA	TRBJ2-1	CASSPATGSSYNEQFF	TGTGCCAGCTCACCAGCGACAGGAAGCTCCTACAATGAGCAGTTCTTC
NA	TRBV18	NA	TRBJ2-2	CASSTGQQANTGELFF	TGTGCCAGCTCAACGGGACAACAGGCGAACACCGGGGAGCTGTTTTTT
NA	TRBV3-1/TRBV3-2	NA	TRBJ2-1	CASSQDTQYSYNEQFF	TGTGCCAGCAGCCAAGATACCCAGTACTCCTACAATGAGCAGTTCTTC
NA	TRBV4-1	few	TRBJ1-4	CASSLPSRVGGQLFF	TGCGCCAGCAGCCTACCCTCCAGGGTGGGAGGGCAACTGTTTTTT
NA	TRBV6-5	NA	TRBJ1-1	CASSYSPRRRNTEAFF	TGTGCCAGCAGTTACTCCCCGCGGAGGAGAAACACTGAAGCTTTCTTT
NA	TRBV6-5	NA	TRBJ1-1	CASSQSGNTEAFF	TGTGCCAGCAGTCAGTCGGGAAACACTGAAGCTTTCTTT
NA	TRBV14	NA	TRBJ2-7	CASSQFYPGPNEQYF	TGTGCCAGCAGCCAATTCTACCCTGGGCCAAACGAGCAGTACTTC
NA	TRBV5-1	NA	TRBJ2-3	CASSFSRGGNTDTQYF	TGCGCCAGCAGCTTCTCCCGGGGTGGGAACACAGATACGCAGTATTTT
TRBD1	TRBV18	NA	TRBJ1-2	CASSRRDSRGGYTF	TGTGCCAGCTCACGACGGGACAGTCGAGGGGGCTACACCTTC
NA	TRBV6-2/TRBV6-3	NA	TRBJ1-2	CASSYAGDGYTF	TGTGCCAGCAGTTACGCAGGGGATGGCTACACCTTC
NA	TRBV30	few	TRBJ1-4	CAWSVRVGKLFF	TGTGCCTGGAGTGTTAGAGTCGGGAAACTGTTTTTT
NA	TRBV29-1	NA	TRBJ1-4	CSAPLAGNEKLFF	TGCAGCGCCCCCCTGGCGGGCAATGAAAAACTGTTTTTT
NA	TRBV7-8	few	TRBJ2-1	CASSRTTGVTYNEQFF	TGTGCCAGCAGCCGTACCACGGGGGTAACGTACAATGAGCAGTTCTTC
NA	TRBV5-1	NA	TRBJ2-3	CASSLEGADTQYF	TGCGCCAGCAGCTTGGAGGGGGCAGATACGCAGTATTTT
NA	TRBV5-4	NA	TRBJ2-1	CASSLGGGSYNEQFF	TGTGCCAGCAGCTTGGGGGGAGGTAGCTACAATGAGCAGTTCTTC
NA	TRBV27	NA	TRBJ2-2	CATGRTMNTGELFF	TGTGCCACCGGAAGGACTATGAACACCGGGGAGCTGTTTTTT
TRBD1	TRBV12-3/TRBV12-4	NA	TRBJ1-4	CASSDGTGPIF	TGTGCCAGCAGCGACGGGACAGGCCCTATTTTT